This TCR beta chain comes out of a study of T cells in Graves' hyperthyroidism and ophthalmopathy. CDR1 MDHEN and CDR2 SYDVKM come from the germline V gene. The CDR3 runs to 14 residues. V lost 5 bases to trimming and J lost 6 bases; unmatched junction nucleotides: 8. This clonotype was observed a few times. Using RNA transcripts as the source, TCR beta CDR3 regions were amplified. Using the HTBI primer set, a first-round RT-PCR was run on the TCR CDR3. TCRdb re-analysed the multiplex PCR reads in MiXCR, keeping a single row per CDR3 protein. The sample lists approximately 380,000 distinct CDR3 sequences; about an eighth were seen once.

This chain links TRBV28 with TRBJ2-7, with 9 bases fitting TRBD1. This receptor was identified in a man aged 45 to 65 with Graves' ophthalmopathy. Sample: blood. In DNA, the CDR3 is TGTGCCAGCAGTGGTTCCGGGACAGGGTCCGAGCAGTACTTC. Protein sequence: CASSGSGTGSEQYF.